Listed below are T cell receptor beta chains from one sample, sequenced in a study of cytomegalovirus exposure and HLA in healthy donors. Libraries were prepared by immunoSEQ multiplex PCR; TCRdb keeps only in-frame clonotypes and omits some of them. The sample comprises some 180,000 clones, around 80% of which are singletons, and roughly 4.5% rests with the top ten. The specimen sequenced was PBMCs. The receptor set was obtained from a woman aged 25 to 39 in good health and CMV-seropositive. CDR3s include the opening cysteine and the closing phenylalanine or tryptophan. The D gene is left open where the match is weak. Size values are once, few and many counts, or a class for expanded clones, and some rows have none.

v_call	d_call	j_call	clone_size	cdr3_nt	cdr3_aa
TRBV2	-	TRBJ2-3	-	TGTGCCAGCAGTGAACGTGTGTCTAGTAGGCCAGATACGCAGTATTTT	CASSERVSSRPDTQYF
TRBV28	TRBD2	TRBJ2-7	-	TGTGCCAGCAGTTGGGTGGTCGGGGGGACCCCTACGAAGCAGTACTTC	CASSWVVGGTPTKQYF
TRBV29-1	TRBD1	TRBJ1-4	-	TGCAGCGTTGGGGACAGTAATGAAAAACTGTTTTTT	CSVGDSNEKLFF
TRBV29-1	TRBD1	TRBJ2-2	-	TGCAGCGTTGACACCGGGACAGGGGGCCCCTTGACCGGGGAGCTGTTTTTT	CSVDTGTGGPLTGELFF
TRBV6-1	TRBD1	TRBJ1-2	-	TGTGCCAGCAGCGATCGGACAGGGACCTATGGCTACACCTTC	CASSDRTGTYGYTF
TRBV2	-	TRBJ2-1	few	TGTGCCAGCAGTACAGGGTACCTTAATGAGCAGTTCTTC	CASSTGYLNEQFF
TRBV5-4	TRBD2	TRBJ2-7	-	TGTGCCAGCAGCGCCGATAGCGGGTTGTCCTACGAGCAGTACTTC	CASSADSGLSYEQYF
TRBV18	TRBD1	TRBJ2-7	-	TGTGCCAGCTCTCAAGAGACAGGGAACGAGCAGTACTTC	CASSQETGNEQYF
TRBV10-2	TRBD1	TRBJ2-7	-	TGCGCCAGCAGGACAGCCGGACAGGACGAGCAGTACTTC	CASRTAGQDEQYF
TRBV4-3	-	TRBJ1-2	-	TGCGCCAGCAGCAAGGGCGGGGGCGTAAATGGCTACACCTTC	CASSKGGGVNGYTF
TRBV5-4	-	TRBJ2-3	-	TGTGCCAGCAGCTTGGCAGGTTTCGATACGCAGTATTTT	CASSLAGFDTQYF
TRBV20-1	TRBD1	TRBJ1-1	few	TGCAGTGCCCCAGGGGGCACTGAAGCTTTCTTT	CSAPGGTEAFF
TRBV19	TRBD2	TRBJ2-2	once	TGTGCCAGTGGCGGGACTACCCCCACCGGGGAGCTGTTTTTT	CASGGTTPTGELFF
TRBV6-1	-	TRBJ1-1	-	TGTGCCAGCCCTACACAGGGATTGAACACTGAAGCTTTCTTT	CASPTQGLNTEAFF
TRBV6-1	-	TRBJ2-3	once	TGTGCCAGCAGTGAATCGCCAGGGCCCACAGATACGCAGTATTTT	CASSESPGPTDTQYF
TRBV27	TRBD1	TRBJ2-7	-	TGTGCCAGCAGGAACAGGGGGGAGACCTACGAGCAGTACTTC	CASRNRGETYEQYF
TRBV6-1	-	TRBJ1-1	few	TGTGCCAGCAGTGCCGACAGAAGCGTCTCTGAAGCTTTCTTT	CASSADRSVSEAFF
TRBV6-1	TRBD2	TRBJ2-3	-	TGTGCCAGCCTTCTAGCGGGAGGGCCTTATACGCAGTATTTT	CASLLAGGPYTQYF
TRBV11-2	TRBD1	TRBJ2-7	-	TGTGCCAGCAGGAAAACAGGGGAAACCTACGAGCAGTACTTC	CASRKTGETYEQYF
TRBV2	-	TRBJ1-2	-	TGTGCCAGCAGTGAGGTGGGGAGATCAGATGGCTACACCTTC	CASSEVGRSDGYTF
TRBV30	-	TRBJ2-2	once	TGTGCCTGGACTGGAGTGGTGAGCGGAAACACCGGGGAGCTGTTTTTT	CAWTGVVSGNTGELFF